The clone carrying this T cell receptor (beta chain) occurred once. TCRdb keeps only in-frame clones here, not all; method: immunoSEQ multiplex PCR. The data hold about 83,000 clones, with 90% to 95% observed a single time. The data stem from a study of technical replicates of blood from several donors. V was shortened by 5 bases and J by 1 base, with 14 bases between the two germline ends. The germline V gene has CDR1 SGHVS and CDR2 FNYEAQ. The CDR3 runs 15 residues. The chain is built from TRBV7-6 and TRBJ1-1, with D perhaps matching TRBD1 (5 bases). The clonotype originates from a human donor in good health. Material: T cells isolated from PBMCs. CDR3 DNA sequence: TGTGCCAGCAGCCTACTGGGGGGGGAGAACACTGAAGCTTTCTTT. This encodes CASSLLGGENTEAFF.